These 24 T cell receptor beta chains came from one sample sequenced in a study of immune cell composition in non-small cell lung cancer. Clones were read by immunoSEQ multiplex PCR, and TCRdb kept only the in-frame ones, dropping some. Seen here are about 7,500 clones, about 64% observed once, and the top ten hold roughly 7.7%. The sample comprised lung tumor tissue. These receptors were collected from a human donor with non-small cell lung cancer.

The V call is TRBV6-5, the J call TRBJ2-1; the match to TRBD1 covers 8 bases. This CDR3 is 15 amino acids long. Per the germline V gene, CDR1 is MNHEY and CDR2 is SVGAGI. J gave up 0 bases and V 6 bases, and 4 bases lay outside the gene matches. Written as DNA, the CDR3 is TGTGCCAGCAGGGGACAGGCGTACTCCTACAATGAGCAGTTCTTC. It yields the protein CASRGQAYSYNEQFF.

The chain recombines TRBV4-2 with TRBJ2-5; 12 positions agree with TRBD1. Germline V gene sequence: CDR1 LGHNA, CDR2 YNFKEQ. The CDR3 is 18 amino acids. V shed 1 base and J 5 bases; nucleotides not matched to a gene: 11. The CDR3: CASSQGGLGTGGRETQYF. The DNA for the CDR3 is TGTGCCAGCAGCCAAGGGGGTCTTGGGACAGGGGGCCGGGAGACCCAGTACTTC.

The chain uses TRBV15 and TRBJ1-1; 8 bases are a match to TRBD1. There are 13 residues in the CDR3. Germline V lookup: CDR1 LNHNV, CDR2 YYDKDF (reference sequence). J lost 9 bases, V lost 3 bases, and 6 bases had no gene match. The CDR3 nucleotides are TGTGCCACCAGCAGGGACAGGGTCCGGAAAGCTTTCTTT. Its translation: CATSRDRVRKAFF.

The chain joins TRBV4-1 to TRBJ1-1; perhaps TRBD1 as D (5 bases). V lost 4 bases and J 8 bases, leaving 23 bases between the germline ends. This CDR3 region has 16 residues. In germline, CDR1 is MGHRA, CDR2 YSYEKL. The CDR3 DNA is TGCGCCAGCAGCCTCCCAATTGGGGCAGGGAGGCCCGAAGCTTTCTTT. Translating it yields CASSLPIGAGRPEAFF.

In its sample, this clone was seen a few times. V usage is TRBV5-1 and J usage is TRBJ2-5; 9 bases agree with TRBD2. This CDR3 has 15 residues. V shed 4 bases and J 4 bases; nucleotides not matched to a gene: 8. The germline V gene has CDR1 SGHRS and CDR2 YFSETQ. The CDR3 DNA sequence: TGCGCCAGCAGCCGGAGGGTTAGCGGGGGAGAGACCCAGTACTTC. It is translated as CASSRRVSGGETQYF. The complete variable domain, with remaining parts taken from reference TRBV5-1 and TRBJ2-5, reads KAGVTQTPRYLIKTRGQQVTLSCSPISGHRSVSWYQQTPGQGLQFLFEYFSETQRNKGNFPGRFSGRQFSNSRSEMNVSTLELGDSALYLCASSRRVSGGETQYFGPGTRLLVL.

This chain connects TRBV5-4 to TRBJ2-5, with D hard to call. The V and J ends lost 0 bases and 3 bases respectively, with 3 bases between them. The CDR3 covers 12 residues. Germline V gene sequence: CDR1 SGHNT, CDR2 YYREEE (reference sequence). CDR3 protein: CASSLDKETQYF. CDR3 DNA sequence: TGTGCCAGCAGCTTGGATAAAGAGACCCAGTACTTC.

The chain couples TRBV5-4 to TRBJ2-1; TRBD1 is a possible D gene (6 bases). Per germline, CDR1 SGHNT and CDR2 YYREEE (reference sequence). CDR3 size: 13 residues. V was cut by 2 bases and J by 10 bases, with 13 bases left in between. The CDR3 loop reads CASSFDLGGEQFF. DNA for the CDR3: TGTGCCAGCAGCTTCGACCTAGGGGGAGAGCAGTTCTTC.

This sequence joins TRBV28 and TRBJ2-4; 8 bases agree with TRBD2. The CDR3 covers 16 residues. CDR1 is MDHEN and CDR2 is SYDVKM in the germline V gene. V lost 6 bases to trimming and J lost 1 base; unmatched junction nucleotides: 8. The CDR3 reads CASSGTGGVAKNIQYF. Written as DNA, the CDR3 is TGTGCCAGCAGCGGAACGGGGGGGGTGGCCAAAAACATTCAGTACTTC.

This rearrangement joins TRBV10-1 to TRBJ2-3, with 8 bases matching TRBD1. The CDR3 is 16 residues long. CDR1 WNHNN and CDR2 SYGVQD come from the germline V gene (reference sequence). The junction had 9 bases not matched to a gene; V was cut back by 0 bases and J by 7 bases. DNA of the CDR3: TGCGCCAGCAGTGAGTCGAAGGCAGGGGGCCGACATACGCAGTATTTT. Translation gives CASSESKAGGRHTQYF.

This clone turned up a few times. The rearrangement links TRBV7-6 to TRBJ2-4; 9 bases are shared with TRBD2. Looked up from germline, CDR1 is SGHVS and CDR2 is FNYEAQ. The V gene end was trimmed by 1 base and the J gene end by 8 bases; junction bases not matched to a gene: 9. This CDR3 comprises 16 residues. CDR3 protein: CASSLGVAGDGDIQYF. The CDR3 region has the DNA TGTGCCAGCAGCTTAGGGGTAGCGGGAGACGGGGACATTCAGTACTTC.

This clone occurred a few times. This chain's CDR3 is CASSPGQGDTQYF. The CDR3 DNA sequence: TGTGCCAGCTCACCAGGGCAGGGTGATACGCAGTATTTT. The chain recombines TRBV18 with TRBJ2-3, with D maybe TRBD1 (5 bases). This CDR3 region has 13 residues. V was clipped by 2 bases and J by 6 bases, with 9 bases between them. The germline V gene has CDR1 KGHSH and CDR2 LQKENI.

The rearrangement joins TRBV6-5 to TRBJ1-2, with TRBD1 matching 9 bases. Germline lookup yields CDR1 MNHEY and CDR2 SVGAGI. The CDR3 length is 12 residues. V was clipped by 7 bases and J by 8 bases; unmatched bases: 5. CDR3 nucleotides: TGTGCCAGCACCACAGGGGGCGAAGGCTACACCTTC. Amino acids: CASTTGGEGYTF.

The chain uses TRBV11-2 and TRBJ1-1; D remains ambiguous. Trimming took 1 base from V and 7 from J, leaving 7 bases between them. The CDR3 contains 12 residues. Germline-derived CDR1 and CDR2 are SGHAT and FQNNGV. CDR3 protein: CASSLGAGEAFF. The CDR3 bases are TGTGCCAGCAGCTTAGGGGCCGGTGAAGCTTTCTTT.

This chain links TRBV5-3 with TRBJ1-5; 8 positions match TRBD1. TRBV5-3 carries the ORF label, with uncertain function. This CDR3 is 15 amino acids long. V gave up 3 bases and J gave up 3 bases; unmatched junction bases: 5. This chain's CDR3 is CARSSRQGTNQPQHF. In DNA form, the CDR3 reads TGTGCCAGAAGCTCGAGACAGGGGACCAATCAGCCCCAGCATTTT.

V is TRBV5-8 and J is TRBJ1-2; 7 bases fit TRBD1. Trimming took 3 bases from V and 7 from J; bases not matched to a gene: 3. The CDR3 runs 12 residues. The germline gives CDR1 SGHTS, CDR2 YDEGEE. Written as DNA, the CDR3 is TGTGCCAGCAGCTATGACAGGGCTGGCTACACCTTC. This codes for CASSYDRAGYTF.

V is TRBV19 and J is TRBJ2-7, with 8 nucleotides matching TRBD1. Germline V gives CDR1 LNHDA, CDR2 SQIVND (reference sequence). With V trimmed by 4 bases and J by 0 bases, 5 bases remained unmatched. The CDR3 has 15 amino acids. The CDR3 reads CASSTSTGGSYEQYF. The CDR3 DNA reads as TGTGCCAGTAGTACCTCTACAGGGGGCTCCTACGAGCAGTACTTC.

The chain combines TRBV14 with TRBJ2-5; TRBD2 matches 10 bases. Germline V gene lookup returns CDR1 SGHDN and CDR2 FVKESK. J was trimmed by 4 bases and V by 4 bases; bases with no gene match: 9. The CDR3 covers 16 residues. Written as DNA, the CDR3 is TGTGCCAGCAGCCTTATGACTAGCGGGCGAGGAGAGACCCAGTACTTC. Translating gives CASSLMTSGRGETQYF.

The rearrangement links TRBV7-9 to TRBJ2-7; D perhaps matches TRBD1 (6 bases). The V gene lost 3 bases and the J gene lost 3 bases, with 12 bases spanning the gap. This CDR3 spans 14 amino acids. Per germline, CDR1 SEHNR and CDR2 FQNEAQ (reference sequence). CDR3 in amino acids: CASSFTGPGYEQYF. The DNA for the CDR3 is TGTGCCAGCAGCTTCACAGGGCCGGGCTACGAGCAGTACTTC.

The chain has TRBV19 and TRBJ2-5, with TRBD2 matching over 7 bases. The tail of the sequence fits TRBJ2-7 better, so the J call may be wrong. This CDR3 comprises 14 residues. Per germline, CDR1 LNHDA and CDR2 SQIVND (reference sequence). CDR3: CASSGGLGTYEQYF. The CDR3 nucleotides read TGTGCCAGTAGTGGAGGACTAGGGACCTACGAGCAGTACTTC.

This chain links TRBV20-1 with TRBJ2-5; D gene uncertain. CDR1 and CDR2 from the germline V gene are DFQATT and SNEGSKA (reference sequence). With 3 bases removed from V and 5 bases from J, the gap between germline ends came to 7 bases. CDR3 length equals 11 residues. CDR3 sequence (DNA): TGCAGTGCTAGGCGGCGGGAGACCCAGTACTTC. Its translation: CSARRRETQYF.

By frequency in the sample, this clone is medium-sized. The CDR3 sequence: CASSENSHGNTIYF. The CDR3 DNA sequence: TGTGCCAGCAGTGAAAACAGCCACGGAAACACCATATATTTT. V and J are TRBV2 and TRBJ1-3, with D uncertain. This CDR3 spans 14 amino acids. Trimming cost V 2 bases and J 4 bases, with 9 bases left between them. In germline, CDR1 is SNHLY, CDR2 FYNNEI. Combining the CDR3 with reference TRBV2 and TRBJ1-3 gives the whole variable domain EPEVTQTPSHQVTQMGQEVILRCVPISNHLYFYWYRQILGQKVEFLVSFYNNEISEKSEIFDDQFSVERPDGSNFTLKIRSTKLEDSAMYFCASSENSHGNTIYFGEGSWLTVV.

The chain is built from TRBV27 and TRBJ2-1, with 13 bases matching TRBD2. The V and J ends lost 3 bases and 6 bases, in that order; junction bases with no gene match: 8. Germline CDR1 and CDR2: MNHEY and SMNVEV (reference sequence). The CDR3 runs to 17 residues. Here the CDR3 reads CASSFRRTSGRGNEQFF. The CDR3 DNA reads as TGTGCCAGCAGTTTTCGCCGGACTAGCGGGAGAGGCAATGAGCAGTTCTTC.

This clone was observed a few times. The J gene is TRBJ1-5, the V gene TRBV28; 7 nucleotides line up with TRBD1. V gave up 6 bases and J gave up 6 bases; unmatched junction bases: 8. CDR1 and CDR2 from the germline V gene are MDHEN and SYDVKM. The CDR3 loop spans 14 amino acids. The CDR3 region is CASRATGVGQPQHF. The CDR3 coding sequence is TGTGCCAGCAGGGCCACAGGGGTTGGTCAGCCCCAGCATTTT.

With regard to this clone: One junction end does not reproduce the germline sequence, and a read error may be involved. The chain employs TRBV7-7 and TRBJ2-7, with TRBD1 matching over 8 bases. The V gene's germline CDR1 is SSHAT and CDR2 FNYEAQ (reference sequence). The length of the CDR3 is 16 residues. The CDR3 DNA reads as TGTGCTAGCAGCTTAGCAAGGGACAGGACGAGTGGCGAGCAGTACTTC. Translating it yields CASSLARDRTSGEQYF. The full variable domain, its missing parts supplied by reference TRBV7-7 and TRBJ2-7, is GAGVSQSPRYKVTKRGQDVTLRCDPISSHATLYWYQQALGQGPEFLTYFNYEAQPDKSGLPSDRFSAERPEGSISTLTIQRTEQRDSAMYRCASSLARDRTSGEQYFGPGTRLTVT.